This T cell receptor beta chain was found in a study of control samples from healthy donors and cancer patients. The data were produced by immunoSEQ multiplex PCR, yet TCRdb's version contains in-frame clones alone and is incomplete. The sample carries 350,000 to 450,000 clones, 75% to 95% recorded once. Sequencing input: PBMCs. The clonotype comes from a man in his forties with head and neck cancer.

As DNA, the CDR3 is TGTGCCAGCAGTCTTAGCGGGGGGGCCTCCTACGAGCAGTACTTC. It specifies CASSLSGGASYEQYF. The rearrangement links TRBV6-6 to TRBJ2-7; 11 bases map to TRBD2. The J segment lost 0 bases and the V segment lost 5 bases, leaving 3 bases of the junction unmatched. The V gene's germline CDR1 is MNHNY and CDR2 SVGAGI (reference sequence). CDR3 length: 15 amino acids.